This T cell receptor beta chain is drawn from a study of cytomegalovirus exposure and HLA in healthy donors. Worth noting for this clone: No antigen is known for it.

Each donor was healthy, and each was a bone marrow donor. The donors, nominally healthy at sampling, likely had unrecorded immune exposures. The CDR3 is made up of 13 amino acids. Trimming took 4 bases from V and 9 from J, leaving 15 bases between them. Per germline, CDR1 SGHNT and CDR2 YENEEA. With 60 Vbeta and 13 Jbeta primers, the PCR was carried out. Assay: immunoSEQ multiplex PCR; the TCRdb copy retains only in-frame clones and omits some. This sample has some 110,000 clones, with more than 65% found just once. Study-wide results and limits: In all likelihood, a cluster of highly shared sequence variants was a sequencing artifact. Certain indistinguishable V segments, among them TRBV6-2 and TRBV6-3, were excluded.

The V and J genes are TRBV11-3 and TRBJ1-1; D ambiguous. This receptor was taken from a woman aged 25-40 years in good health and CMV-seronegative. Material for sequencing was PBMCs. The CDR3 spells CASSSPRVWQAFF. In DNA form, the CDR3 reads TGTGCCAGCAGCTCACCGAGGGTCTGGCAAGCTTTCTTT.